The rows below give T cell receptor beta chains drawn from one sample of a study of blood T cells in healthy people across ages. TCRdb recomputed calls from the 5' RACE reads with MiXCR, one row per CDR3 protein. The sample yields 1 million or so distinct CDR3 sequences, 20% to 25% seen once. This same sample was also part of a study on T cells of mothers and their children.

The sample consisted of blood. Receptor source: a girl aged 2-15 years in good health. Both conserved end residues are part of each CDR3. A D gene is named only where the DNA matches it firmly. The size of a clone is reported for some rows only, either as once, few or many, or as a class for expanded clones.

D,size,J,V,DNA,CDR3
-,-,TRBJ1-2,TRBV4-1,TGCGCCAGCAGCCAAGTCGTTAGCAGGGCAAAGATCGGTTATGGCTACACCTTC,CASSQVVSRAKIGYGYTF
-,-,TRBJ2-4,TRBV5-1,TGCGCCAGCAGCTACCAAAACATTCAGTACTTC,CASSYQNIQYF
-,-,TRBJ2-7,TRBV20-1,TGCAGTGCTAGAGCGGTAGGCGGAGGTTACGAGCAGTACTTC,CSARAVGGGYEQYF
TRBD2,few,TRBJ2-4,TRBV9,TGTGCCAGCAGCTCCCCGATGAACGGGAGGGCCAAAAACATTCAGTACTTC,CASSSPMNGRAKNIQYF
TRBD2,-,TRBJ2-3,TRBV29-1,TGCAGCGTTGAAGGGACTAGCGGGTATACAGATACGCAGTATTTT,CSVEGTSGYTDTQYF
-,-,TRBJ2-5,TRBV29-1,TGCAGCGTTGAATCGGGTTTGGGTTCCGAGACCCAGTACTTC,CSVESGLGSETQYF
TRBD2,few,TRBJ2-1,TRBV10-3,TGTGCCATCAGCTCCTTGGGACTAGCGGGAGGGCCCAACTACAATGAGCAGTTCTTC,CAISSLGLAGGPNYNEQFF
TRBD1,few,TRBJ1-2,TRBV27,TGTGCCAGCAGTTACGAGGGGGCGCAGAACTATGGCTACACCTTC,CASSYEGAQNYGYTF
-,-,TRBJ2-3,TRBV5-6,TGTGCCAGCAGCTTGACAGCGACTGGAATTAACGGGGAGTATTTT,CASSLTATGINGEYF
-,-,TRBJ2-1,TRBV9,TGTGCCAGCAGCGTAAATCCCCACTACCCTTTGGACAATGAGCAGTTCTTC,CASSVNPHYPLDNEQFF
TRBD1,few,TRBJ1-4,TRBV12-3/TRBV12-4,TGTGCCAGCAGTTTAAACAGTTATCGACAGGGGAATGAAAAACTGTTTTTT,CASSLNSYRQGNEKLFF
TRBD2,-,TRBJ2-1,TRBV6-5,TGTGCCAGCAGCCTCACTAGCGGGGCCCACAATGAGCAGTTCTTC,CASSLTSGAHNEQFF
TRBD1,few,TRBJ2-7,TRBV12-5,TGTGCTAGTGGTCCAACAGGGGAGTCCTCCTACGAGCAGTACTTC,CASGPTGESSYEQYF
TRBD1,many,TRBJ2-7,TRBV5-1,TGCGCCAGCAGCCCCCGACAGGGCTCCTACGAGCAGTACTTC,CASSPRQGSYEQYF
-,-,TRBJ2-1,TRBV29-1,TGCAGCGCGCCCCGAACGGGGAATGAGCAGTTCTTC,CSAPRTGNEQFF
-,few,TRBJ1-2,TRBV24-1,TGTGCCACCAGTGATTTGTCCCCTTTGTACACCTTC,CATSDLSPLYTF
-,few,TRBJ2-7,TRBV6-2/TRBV6-3,TGTGCCAGCAGGTCTATGGTTTGGGAGACCTACGAGCAGTACTTC,CASRSMVWETYEQYF
-,-,TRBJ2-5,TRBV6-5,TGTGCCAGCAGTAGTACGGCAGCAGAGACCCAGTACTTC,CASSSTAAETQYF
-,-,TRBJ1-2,TRBV6-6,TGTGCCAGCAGTTACTCGAATCCGAACTATGGCTACACCTTC,CASSYSNPNYGYTF
-,-,TRBJ2-1,TRBV5-1,TGCGCCAGCAGCTTGGAACTTCCGTCCTACAATGAGCAGTTCTTC,CASSLELPSYNEQFF
-,few,TRBJ2-5,TRBV7-2,TGTGCCAGCAGCCCGCAGGGGGGTACGGAAGAGACCCAGTACTTC,CASSPQGGTEETQYF
-,-,TRBJ2-4,TRBV12-5,TGTGCTAGTGGACCATCTTTGGGCAAAAACATTCAGTACTTC,CASGPSLGKNIQYF
TRBD2,-,TRBJ2-1,TRBV20-1,TGCAGTGCTGCAGGACTAGTCGGGTACAATGAGCAGTTCTTC,CSAAGLVGYNEQFF
-,-,TRBJ2-2,TRBV29-1,TGCAGCGTTCCTAGTCCCGGGGAGCTGTTTTTT,CSVPSPGELFF
-,few,TRBJ1-4,TRBV20-1,TGCAGTGCTAGAAATATCAGCGTTAATGAAAAACTGTTTTTT,CSARNISVNEKLFF
-,-,TRBJ2-6,TRBV20-1,TGCAGTGCTTCACAGGGAGCCTACGGGGGGGCCAACGTCCTGACTTTC,CSASQGAYGGANVLTF
-,few,TRBJ1-2,TRBV7-8,TGTGCCAGCATCCCCAAGGGGGGCTCATTCTATGGCTACACCTTC,CASIPKGGSFYGYTF
-,few,TRBJ2-7,TRBV11-3,TGTGCCAGCAGCATAGATGGACCCTACGAGCAGTACTTC,CASSIDGPYEQYF
TRBD2,few,TRBJ2-3,TRBV7-9,TGTGCCACCCGTAGCGGGAGGGCCAGTATTTCAGATACGCAGTATTTT,CATRSGRASISDTQYF
-,-,TRBJ1-2,TRBV12-3/TRBV12-4,TGTGCCAGCAGTTCTTCAGGGGATGGCTACACCTTC,CASSSSGDGYTF
-,-,TRBJ2-7,TRBV7-2,TGTGCCAGCAGCTCAGGGACTTACTCCTACGAGCAGTACTTC,CASSSGTYSYEQYF
TRBD1,-,TRBJ1-2,TRBV25-1,TGTGCCAGCACAGGGGGCGCGAATGGCTACACCTTC,CASTGGANGYTF
-,-,TRBJ1-5,TRBV24-1,TGTGCCACCAGTAAGGTAGGAAATCAGCCCCAGCATTTT,CATSKVGNQPQHF
-,few,TRBJ1-2,TRBV6-5,TGTGCCAGCAGTTTATATAGGGATCTTGACTCGGATGGCTACACCTTC,CASSLYRDLDSDGYTF
-,few,TRBJ1-3,TRBV7-3,TGTGCCAGCAGCTCGGGCGGTGGAAACACCATATATTTT,CASSSGGGNTIYF
-,few,TRBJ2-3,TRBV2,TGTGCCAGCAGTGAGGCGTTGGGTAGCGTTCCCACAGGTACGCAGTATTTT,CASSEALGSVPTGTQYF
TRBD1,-,TRBJ2-7,TRBV6-2/TRBV6-3,TGTGCCAGCAGTTTCGTTGGACAGGGGGCTAGATCCCCCAGCTCCTACGAGCAGTACTTC,CASSFVGQGARSPSSYEQYF
-,few,TRBJ2-2,TRBV5-1,TGCGCCAGCAGCTTGTCTATTCGTTCCACCTCCCGGGACACCGGGGAGCTGTTTTTT,CASSLSIRSTSRDTGELFF
-,few,TRBJ2-7,TRBV4-2,TGTGCCAGCAGCCAAGGCGAAGGGAACGAGCAGTACTTC,CASSQGEGNEQYF
-,-,TRBJ2-2,TRBV10-3,TGTGCCATCAGTGAGTCGTCGGGTAGCGACACCGGGGAGCTGTTTTTT,CAISESSGSDTGELFF
-,-,TRBJ1-3,TRBV20-1,TGCAGTGCTAGGGTCCGGTGGGGTGGAAACACCATATATTTT,CSARVRWGGNTIYF
-,-,TRBJ1-2,TRBV7-2,TGTGCCAGCAGCCACCTTTCAGGGGATGGCTACACCTTC,CASSHLSGDGYTF
-,few,TRBJ1-1,TRBV29-1,TGCAGCGTATCGGGTGGGCGGCTGAACACTGAAGCTTTCTTT,CSVSGGRLNTEAFF
TRBD1,-,TRBJ2-1,TRBV4-2,TGTGCCAGCAGCCAGCAAAACAGGGGGCCTTCCCTACACAATGAGCAGTTCTTC,CASSQQNRGPSLHNEQFF
-,few,TRBJ2-5,TRBV7-9,TGTGCCAGCAGCCTCCGTTCGGAAAAAGAGACCCAGTACTTC,CASSLRSEKETQYF
TRBD1,-,TRBJ2-7,TRBV27,TGTGCCAGCACTATGACAGGGGACGCCGAGCAGTACTTC,CASTMTGDAEQYF